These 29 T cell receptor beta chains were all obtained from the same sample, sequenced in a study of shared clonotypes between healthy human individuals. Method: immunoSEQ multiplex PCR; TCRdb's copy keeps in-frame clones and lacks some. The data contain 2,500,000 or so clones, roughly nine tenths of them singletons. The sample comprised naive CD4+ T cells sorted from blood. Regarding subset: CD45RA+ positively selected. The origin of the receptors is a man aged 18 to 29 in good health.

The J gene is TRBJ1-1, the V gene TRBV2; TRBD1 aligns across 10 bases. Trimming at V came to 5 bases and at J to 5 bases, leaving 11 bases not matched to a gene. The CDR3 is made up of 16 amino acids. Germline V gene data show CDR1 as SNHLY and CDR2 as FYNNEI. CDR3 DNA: TGTGCCAGCAGTCCCCGGACAGGGGGAGGTCGAACTGAAGCTTTCTTT. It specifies CASSPRTGGGRTEAFF.

In nucleotides, the CDR3 is TGTGCCAGCAGCTCTACTAGAGGGACAGACCTAAACATTCAGTACTTC. Amino acid sequence: CASSSTRGTDLNIQYF. The J gene is TRBJ2-4, the V gene TRBV11-2; 7 bases are a match to TRBD1. J gave up 6 bases and V 4 bases, and 12 bases lay outside the gene matches. Germline-derived CDR1 and CDR2 are SGHAT and FQNNGV. This CDR3 comprises 16 residues. The variable domain in full, completed from reference TRBV11-2 and TRBJ2-4, reads EAGVAQSPRYKIIEKRQSVAFWCNPISGHATLYWYQQILGQGPKLLIQFQNNGVVDDSQLPKDRFSAERLKGVDSTLKIQPAKLEDSAVYLCASSSTRGTDLNIQYFGAGTRLSVL.

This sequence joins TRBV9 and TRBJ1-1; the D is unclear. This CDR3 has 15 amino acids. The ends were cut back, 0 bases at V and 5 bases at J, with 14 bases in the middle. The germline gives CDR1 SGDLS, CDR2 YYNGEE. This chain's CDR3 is CASSVAGEGKTEAFF. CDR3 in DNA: TGTGCCAGCAGCGTAGCTGGGGAGGGAAAGACTGAAGCTTTCTTT.

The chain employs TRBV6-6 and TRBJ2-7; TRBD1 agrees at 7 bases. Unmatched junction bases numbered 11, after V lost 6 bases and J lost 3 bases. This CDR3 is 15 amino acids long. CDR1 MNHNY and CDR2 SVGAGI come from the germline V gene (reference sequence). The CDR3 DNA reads TGTGCCAGCAGCTTAGCCGGGGACAGAATCTACGAGCAGTACTTC. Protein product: CASSLAGDRIYEQYF.

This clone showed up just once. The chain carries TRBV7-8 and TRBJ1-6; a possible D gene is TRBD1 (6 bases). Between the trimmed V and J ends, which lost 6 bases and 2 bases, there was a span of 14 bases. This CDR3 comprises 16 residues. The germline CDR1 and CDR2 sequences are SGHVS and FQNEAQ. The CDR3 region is CASSPRAGAYNSPLHF. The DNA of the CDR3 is TGTGCCAGCAGTCCCCGGGCAGGGGCCTATAATTCACCCCTCCACTTT.

This CDR3 is CASSLLVLVNEQFF. Written as DNA, the CDR3 is TGCGCCAGCAGCCTCCTCGTCCTTGTCAATGAGCAGTTCTTC. The V gene is TRBV4-1, the J gene TRBJ2-1; D not certain. V gave up 4 bases and J gave up 6 bases, with 13 bases separating them. Germline CDR1 MGHRA, CDR2 YSYEKL. This CDR3 region has 14 residues.

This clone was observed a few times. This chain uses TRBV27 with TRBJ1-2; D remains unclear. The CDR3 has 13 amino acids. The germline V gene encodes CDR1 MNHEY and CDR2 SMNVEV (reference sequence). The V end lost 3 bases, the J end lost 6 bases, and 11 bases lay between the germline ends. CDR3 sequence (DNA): TGTGCCAGCAGTTTCCCAGACTCAGATGGCTACACCTTC. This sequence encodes CASSFPDSDGYTF.

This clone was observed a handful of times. CDR3 nucleotides: TGTGCCTGGGGGGCTGCAACTAATGAAAAACTGTTTTTT. This codes for CAWGAATNEKLFF. V and J are TRBV30 and TRBJ1-4; the D gene is possibly TRBD1 (5 bases). Trimming pared 5 bases from V and 0 bases from J, leaving 7 bases between. This CDR3 has 13 amino acids. Germline assignment: CDR1 GTSNPN and CDR2 SVGIG (reference sequence).

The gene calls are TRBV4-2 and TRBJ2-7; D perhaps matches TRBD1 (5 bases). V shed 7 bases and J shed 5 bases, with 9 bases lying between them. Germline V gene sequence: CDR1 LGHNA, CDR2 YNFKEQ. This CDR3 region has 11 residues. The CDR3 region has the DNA TGTGCCAGCAAGGGGTGGGACGAGCAGTACTTC. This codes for CASKGWDEQYF.

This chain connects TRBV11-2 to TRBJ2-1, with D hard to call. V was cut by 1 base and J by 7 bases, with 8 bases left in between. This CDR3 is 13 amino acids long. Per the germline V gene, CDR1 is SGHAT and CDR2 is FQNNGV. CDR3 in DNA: TGTGCCAGCAGCTTAGGGGCCAGGAATGAGCAGTTCTTC. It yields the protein CASSLGARNEQFF.

CDR3 sequence: CASSGSGMGETQYF. The CDR3 DNA follows: TGTGCCAGCAGTGGTTCCGGGATGGGGGAGACCCAGTACTTC. The V call is TRBV6-1, the J call TRBJ2-5; tentative D call: TRBD2 (5 bases). The CDR3 spans 14 residues. CDR1 and CDR2 from the germline V gene are MNHNS and SASEGT. Trimming left V 4 bases short and J 5 bases short, with 14 bases between.

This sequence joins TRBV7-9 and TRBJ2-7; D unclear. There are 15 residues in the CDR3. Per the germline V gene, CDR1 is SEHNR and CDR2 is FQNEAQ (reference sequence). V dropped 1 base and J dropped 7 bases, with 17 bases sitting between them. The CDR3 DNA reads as TGTGCCAGCAGCTTAGGGTCTGGCGCGGTGGGGGAGCAGTACTTC. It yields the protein CASSLGSGAVGEQYF. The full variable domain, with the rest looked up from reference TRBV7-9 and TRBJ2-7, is DTGVSQNPRHKITKRGQNVTFRCDPISEHNRLYWYRQTLGQGPEFLTYFQNEAQLEKSRLLSDRFSAERPKGSFSTLEIQRTEQGDSAMYLCASSLGSGAVGEQYFGPGTRLTVT.

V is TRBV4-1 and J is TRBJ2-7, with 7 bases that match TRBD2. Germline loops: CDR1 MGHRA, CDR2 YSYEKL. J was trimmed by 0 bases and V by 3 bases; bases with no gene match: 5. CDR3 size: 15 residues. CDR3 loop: CASSQSSGPSYEQYF. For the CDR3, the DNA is TGCGCCAGCAGCCAGTCTAGCGGACCCTCCTACGAGCAGTACTTC.

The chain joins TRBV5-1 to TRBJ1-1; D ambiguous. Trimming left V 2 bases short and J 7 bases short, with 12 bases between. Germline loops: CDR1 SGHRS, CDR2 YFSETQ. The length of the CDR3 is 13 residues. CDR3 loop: CASSFAIFREAFF. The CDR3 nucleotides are TGCGCCAGCAGCTTTGCCATTTTCCGTGAAGCTTTCTTT.

The CDR3 spells CASSKGLADQETQYF. In nucleotides, the CDR3 is TGTGCCAGCAGCAAGGGACTAGCGGACCAAGAGACCCAGTACTTC. The gene calls are TRBV5-4 and TRBJ2-5, with 11 bases lining up with TRBD2. This CDR3 has 15 residues. CDR1 and CDR2 from the germline V gene are SGHNT and YYREEE (reference sequence). Trimming cost V 4 bases and J 0 bases; bases outside gene matches: 2.

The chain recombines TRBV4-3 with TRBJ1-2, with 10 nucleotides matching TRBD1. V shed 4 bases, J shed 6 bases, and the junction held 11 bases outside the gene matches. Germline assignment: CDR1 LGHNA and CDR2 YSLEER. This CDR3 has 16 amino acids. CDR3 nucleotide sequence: TGCGCCAGCAGCCGAAGCGACAGGGGGCTTAGTAATGGCTACACCTTC. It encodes CASSRSDRGLSNGYTF.

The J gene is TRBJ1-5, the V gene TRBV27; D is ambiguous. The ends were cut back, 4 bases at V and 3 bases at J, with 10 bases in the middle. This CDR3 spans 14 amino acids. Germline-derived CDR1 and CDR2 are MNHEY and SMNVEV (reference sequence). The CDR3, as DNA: TGTGCCAGCAGTTATAGGGCCCTCAATCAGCCCCAGCATTTT. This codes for CASSYRALNQPQHF.

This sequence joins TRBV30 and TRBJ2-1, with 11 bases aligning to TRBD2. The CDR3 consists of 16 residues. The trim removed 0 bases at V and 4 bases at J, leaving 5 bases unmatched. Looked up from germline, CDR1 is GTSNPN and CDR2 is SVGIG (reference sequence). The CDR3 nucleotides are TGTGCCTGGAGTGTACTAGCGGGAGTGGGTTACAATGAGCAGTTCTTC. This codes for CAWSVLAGVGYNEQFF.

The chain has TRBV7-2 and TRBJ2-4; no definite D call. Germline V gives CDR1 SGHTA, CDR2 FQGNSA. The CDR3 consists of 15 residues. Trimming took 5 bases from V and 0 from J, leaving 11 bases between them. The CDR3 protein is CASSPTVLAKNIQYF. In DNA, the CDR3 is TGTGCCAGCAGCCCCACAGTGCTAGCCAAAAACATTCAGTACTTC.

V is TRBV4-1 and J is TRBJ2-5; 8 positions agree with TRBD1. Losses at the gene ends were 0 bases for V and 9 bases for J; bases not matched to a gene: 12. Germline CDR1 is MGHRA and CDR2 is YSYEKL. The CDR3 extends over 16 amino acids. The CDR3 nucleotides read TGCGCCAGCAGCCAAGACTCGGGACAGGCCACTGGATCCCAGTACTTC. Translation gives CASSQDSGQATGSQYF.

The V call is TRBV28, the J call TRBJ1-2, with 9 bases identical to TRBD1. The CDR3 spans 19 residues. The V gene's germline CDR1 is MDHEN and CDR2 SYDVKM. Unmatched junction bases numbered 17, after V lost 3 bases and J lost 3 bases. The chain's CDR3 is CASSFSGTGTGRLDYGYTF. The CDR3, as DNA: TGTGCCAGCAGTTTCTCTGGGACAGGGACGGGGCGGTTGGACTATGGCTACACCTTC.

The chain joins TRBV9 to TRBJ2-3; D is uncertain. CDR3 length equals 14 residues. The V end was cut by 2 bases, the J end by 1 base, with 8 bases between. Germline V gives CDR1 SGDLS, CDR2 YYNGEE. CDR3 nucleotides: TGTGCCAGCAGCGTCCAGGCCGGCACAGATACGCAGTATTTT. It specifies CASSVQAGTDTQYF.

The CDR3, as DNA: TGCGCCAGCAGTCCCGGGACTAGCGCAGGTGAGCAGTTCTTC. The encoded protein is CASSPGTSAGEQFF. The J gene is TRBJ2-1, the V gene TRBV5-1, with 10 nucleotides matching TRBD2. The CDR3 has 14 amino acids. The germline gives CDR1 SGHRS, CDR2 YFSETQ. Trimming cost V 5 bases and J 9 bases; bases outside gene matches: 8.

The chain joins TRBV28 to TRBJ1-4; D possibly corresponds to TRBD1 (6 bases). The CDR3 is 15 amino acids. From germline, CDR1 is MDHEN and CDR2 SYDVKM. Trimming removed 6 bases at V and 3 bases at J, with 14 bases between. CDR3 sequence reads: CASRSHRAANEKLFF. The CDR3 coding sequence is TGTGCCAGCAGGTCCCACAGGGCCGCTAATGAAAAACTGTTTTTT.

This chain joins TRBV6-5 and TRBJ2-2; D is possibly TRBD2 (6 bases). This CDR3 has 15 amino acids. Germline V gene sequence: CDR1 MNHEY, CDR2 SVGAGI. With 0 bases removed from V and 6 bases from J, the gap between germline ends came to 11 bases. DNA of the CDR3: TGTGCCAGCAGTTACTCGGAGCGGGTCCCCGGGGAGCTGTTTTTT. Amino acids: CASSYSERVPGELFF.

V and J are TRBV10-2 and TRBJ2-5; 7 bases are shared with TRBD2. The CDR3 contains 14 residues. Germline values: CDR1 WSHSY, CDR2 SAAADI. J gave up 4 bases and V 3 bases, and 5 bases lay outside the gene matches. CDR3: CASSDTGGGETQYF. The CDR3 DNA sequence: TGCGCCAGCAGTGATACGGGAGGCGGAGAGACCCAGTACTTC.

The DNA for the CDR3 is TGTGCCAGCAGTCCAGTGGCCCTACAGGGGCCAGATACGCAGTATTTT. Translation: CASSPVALQGPDTQYF. The V call is TRBV2, the J call TRBJ2-3, with 7 bases matching TRBD1. V trimming: 5 bases; J trimming: 4 bases; junction bases outside the gene matches: 12. CDR3 length: 16 residues. Germline CDR1 reads SNHLY; CDR2 reads FYNNEI.

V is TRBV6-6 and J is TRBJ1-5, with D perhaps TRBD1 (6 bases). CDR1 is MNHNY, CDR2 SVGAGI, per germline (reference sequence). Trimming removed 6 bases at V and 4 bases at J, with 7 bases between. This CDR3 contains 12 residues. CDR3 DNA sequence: TGTGCCAGCAGCGGACAGAATCAGCCCCAGCATTTT. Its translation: CASSGQNQPQHF.

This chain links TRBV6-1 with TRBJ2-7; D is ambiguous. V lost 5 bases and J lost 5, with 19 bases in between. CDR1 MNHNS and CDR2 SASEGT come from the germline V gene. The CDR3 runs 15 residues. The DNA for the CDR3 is TGTGCCAGCAGTTCCCGACATCTTTCTCGGAACGAGCAGTACTTC. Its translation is CASSSRHLSRNEQYF.